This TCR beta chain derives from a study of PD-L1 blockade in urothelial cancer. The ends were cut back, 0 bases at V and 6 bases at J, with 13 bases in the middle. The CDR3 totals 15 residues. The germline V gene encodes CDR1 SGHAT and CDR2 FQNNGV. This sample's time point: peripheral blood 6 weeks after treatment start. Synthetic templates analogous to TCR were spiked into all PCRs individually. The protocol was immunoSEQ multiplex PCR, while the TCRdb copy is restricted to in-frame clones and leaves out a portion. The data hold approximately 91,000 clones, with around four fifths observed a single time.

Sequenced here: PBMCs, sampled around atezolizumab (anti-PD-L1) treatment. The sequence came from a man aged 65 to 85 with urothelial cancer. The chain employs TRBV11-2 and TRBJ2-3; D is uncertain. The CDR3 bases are TGTGCCAGCAGCTTAGATGAACTCTCCCCCGATACGCAGTATTTT. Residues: CASSLDELSPDTQYF.